This record concerns one T cell receptor (beta chain) sequence. Per the original data handling: Nucleated cell number was recorded as an estimate derived from reference gene primer amplification. Assay used: immunoSEQ multiplex PCR; TCRdb lists only in-frame clones, some missing. The D gene and trimming were derived from the DNA, and the V and J assignments and clone size from that table. The repertoire includes around 260,000 clones, around 86% of them detected once, and approximately 1.5% sits in the top ten. The source of the sample is a study of blood T cell repertoires in COVID-19. In the study overall: COVID-19 samples, acute and convalescent, were from the United States, Italy and Spain. T cells, B-cell-depleted T cells, or PBMCs supplied cDNA or gDNA.

This TCR derives from a woman in her forties who had recovered from COVID-19. Source material: peripheral blood.

The DNA of the CDR3 is TGTGCCAACACCATTAGCGGTACTCCCTACAATGAGCAGTTCTTC. Translated, it gives CANTISGTPYNEQFF. The V and J genes are TRBV9 and TRBJ2-1; TRBD2 might be the D (6 bases). Germline V lookup: CDR1 SGDLS, CDR2 YYNGEE. The CDR3 has 15 amino acids. Trimming pared 9 bases from V and 2 bases from J, leaving 18 bases between.